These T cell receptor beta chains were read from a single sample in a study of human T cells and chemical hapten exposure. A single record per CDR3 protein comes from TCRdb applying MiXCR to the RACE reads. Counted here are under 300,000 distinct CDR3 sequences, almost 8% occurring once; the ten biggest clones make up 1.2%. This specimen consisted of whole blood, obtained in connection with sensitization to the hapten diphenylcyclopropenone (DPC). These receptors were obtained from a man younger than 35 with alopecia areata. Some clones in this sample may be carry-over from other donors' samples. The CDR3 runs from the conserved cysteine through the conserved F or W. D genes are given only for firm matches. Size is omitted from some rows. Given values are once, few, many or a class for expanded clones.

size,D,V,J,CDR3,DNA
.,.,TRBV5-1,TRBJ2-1,CASSFGTSGEQFF,TGCGCCAGCAGCTTTGGGACATCCGGTGAGCAGTTCTTC
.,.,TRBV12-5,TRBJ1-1,CASGLGGALEAFF,TGTGCTAGTGGTTTGGGAGGGGCCCTTGAAGCTTTCTTT
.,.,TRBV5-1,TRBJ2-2,CASSLGQRFLNTGELFF,TGCGCCAGCAGCTTGGGACAGCGTTTCCTGAACACCGGGGAGCTGTTTTTT
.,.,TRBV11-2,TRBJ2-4,CASSPPEESKNIQYF,TGTGCCAGCAGCCCCCCAGAGGAGAGCAAAAACATTCAGTACTTC
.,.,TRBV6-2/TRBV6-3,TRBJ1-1,CASSLLSSTEAFF,TGTGCCAGCAGTTTACTCTCTTCCACTGAAGCTTTCTTT
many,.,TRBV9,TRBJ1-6,CASSPTLDSPLHF,TGTGCCAGCAGCCCTACATTAGATTCACCCCTCCACTTT
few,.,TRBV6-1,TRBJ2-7,CASSVPAYEQYF,TGTGCCAGCAGTGTACCGGCCTACGAGCAGTACTTC
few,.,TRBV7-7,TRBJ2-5,CASSWTVKETQYF,TGTGCCAGCAGCTGGACAGTGAAAGAGACCCAGTACTTC
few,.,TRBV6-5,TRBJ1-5,CASSMGLYNQPQHF,TGTGCCAGCAGCATGGGACTCTACAATCAGCCCCAGCATTTT
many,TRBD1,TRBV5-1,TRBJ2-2,CASSFPRDRGTGELFF,TGCGCCAGCAGCTTTCCCCGGGACAGGGGCACCGGGGAGCTGTTTTTT
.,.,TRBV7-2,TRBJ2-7,CASSPQDGLYEQYF,TGTGCCAGCAGCCCGCAGGACGGTTTATACGAGCAGTACTTC
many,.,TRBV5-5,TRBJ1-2,CASSLESSRSYGYTF,TGTGCCAGCTCGTTGGAGTCCTCAAGGAGCTATGGCTACACCTTC
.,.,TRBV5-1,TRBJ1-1,CASSLEGPRTEAFF,TGCGCCAGCAGCTTGGAGGGACCGCGGACTGAAGCTTTCTTT
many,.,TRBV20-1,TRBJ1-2,CSAPPRGVDGYTF,TGCAGTGCGCCCCCCCGTGGGGTTGATGGCTACACCTTC
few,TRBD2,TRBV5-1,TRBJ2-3,CASSSGLAEADTQYF,TGCGCCAGCAGCTCGGGACTAGCAGAGGCAGATACGCAGTATTTT